These T cell receptor beta chains were read from a single sample in a study of T and B cells in COVID-19 patients. TCRdb recomputed calls from the multiplex PCR reads with MiXCR, one row per CDR3 protein. The repertoire holds thousands of distinct CDR3 sequences, with about a quarter as singletons. Material for sequencing was blood. These receptors originate from a human donor with active COVID-19. Each CDR3 is given with its conserved first and last residue. The D gene is left open where the match is weak. Clone size is stated in some rows and not others, as once, few, many or a class when expanded.

17	TRBD1	TRBJ1-2	TRBV4-3	NA	CASSQDLGTGGAGGYTF	TGCGCCAGCAGCCAAGATCTAGGGACAGGGGGCGCGGGGGGCTACACCTTC
14	TRBD1	TRBJ2-1	TRBV12-3/TRBV12-4	medium-sized	CASGSGGSRNEQFF	TGTGCCAGCGGGTCAGGGGGTTCTAGGAATGAGCAGTTCTTC
14	NA	TRBJ2-3	TRBV6-5	many	CASSYSGPTDTQYF	TGTGCCAGCAGTTACTCGGGCCCCACAGATACGCAGTATTTT
11	NA	TRBJ2-3	TRBV5-1	NA	CASGDTDTQYF	TGCGCCAGCGGGGACACAGATACGCAGTATTTT
13	NA	TRBJ1-1	TRBV6-1	many	CASSERWEDGAFF	TGTGCCAGCAGTGAACGATGGGAGGACGGAGCTTTCTTT
16	NA	TRBJ1-4	TRBV7-9	NA	CASSLDGGKGEEKLFF	TGTGCCAGCAGCTTAGACGGGGGAAAAGGGGAAGAAAAACTGTTTTTT
15	TRBD2	TRBJ2-7	TRBV5-3	medium-sized	CARSLGTSGYYEQYF	TGTGCCAGAAGCCTGGGGACTAGCGGGTATTACGAGCAGTACTTC
15	TRBD1	TRBJ1-4	TRBV5-5	NA	CASSIGQGRGEKLFF	TGTGCCAGCAGCATAGGACAGGGACGGGGTGAAAAACTGTTTTTT
14	NA	TRBJ2-7	TRBV5-5	few	CASSIRLERYEQYF	TGCGCCAGCAGCATTAGACTAGAACGGTACGAGCAGTACTTC
15	NA	TRBJ2-7	TRBV15	NA	CATSRSGTFYDEQYF	TGTGCCACCAGCAGATCCGGGACTTTCTACGACGAGCAGTACTTC
15	TRBD2	TRBJ2-7	TRBV7-6	medium-sized	CASSLETSGVYEQYF	TGTGCCAGCAGCTTAGAGACTAGCGGGGTCTACGAGCAGTACTTC
13	NA	TRBJ2-7	TRBV5-1	NA	CASRRDGSYEQYF	TGCGCCAGCAGGCGGGACGGATCCTACGAGCAGTACTTC
15	NA	TRBJ1-4	TRBV9	NA	CASSLGGITNEKLFF	TGTGCCAGCAGCTTAGGCGGCATAACTAATGAAAAACTGTTTTTT
16	NA	TRBJ2-1	TRBV7-2	NA	CARSFFWLANHNEQFF	TGTGCCAGAAGCTTTTTTTGGCTAGCGAACCACAATGAGCAGTTCTTC
16	NA	TRBJ2-4	TRBV6-2/TRBV6-3	few	CASSYSGQGVKNIQYF	TGTGCCAGCAGTTACTCGGGGCAGGGAGTCAAAAACATTCAGTACTTC
14	NA	TRBJ2-3	TRBV6-5	few	CASSYGQNTDTQYF	TGTGCCAGCAGTTACGGACAGAATACAGATACGCAGTATTTT
15	NA	TRBJ1-1	TRBV19	few	CASSDSDKGNTEAFF	TGTGCCAGTAGTGATTCGGACAAGGGTAACACTGAAGCTTTCTTT
13	NA	TRBJ1-3	TRBV29-1	NA	CSVDSEGRNTIYF	TGCAGCGTTGACTCAGAAGGGCGAAACACCATATACTTT
15	TRBD1	TRBJ1-1	TRBV18	few	CASSRTTGVDTEAFF	TGTGCCAGCTCACGTACGACAGGGGTCGACACTGAAGCTTTCTTT
13	NA	TRBJ2-7	TRBV6-5	medium-sized	CASSSGDRPEQYF	TGTGCCAGCAGTTCGGGGGACAGACCGGAGCAGTACTTC
15	TRBD1	TRBJ2-7	TRBV4-2	NA	CASSQVVTGPYEQYF	TGCGCCAGCAGCCAAGTTGTGACAGGGCCCTACGAGCAGTACTTC
11	NA	TRBJ1-1	TRBV19	medium-sized	CASKGSTEAFF	TGTGCCAGTAAAGGGTCAACTGAAGCTTTCTTT
14	NA	TRBJ1-2	TRBV5-6	NA	CASSIWPVGDGYTF	TGTGCCAGCAGCATCTGGCCTGTCGGGGATGGCTACACCTTC
14	TRBD1	TRBJ1-2	TRBV6-2/TRBV6-3	NA	CASSYGTGGTGYTF	TGTGCCAGCAGTTACGGGACAGGGGGCACTGGCTACACCTTC
16	TRBD1	TRBJ1-1	TRBV11-2	NA	CASSTGQGLGITEAFF	TGTGCCAGCAGCACCGGACAGGGTCTTGGTATCACTGAAGCTTTCTTT
14	NA	TRBJ2-2	TRBV20-1	few	CSARDRLTTGELFF	TGCAGTGCTAGAGATCGCCTCACCACCGGGGAGCTGTTTTTT
14	NA	TRBJ2-7	TRBV5-6	NA	CASSRGPDSYEQYF	TGTGCCAGCAGCCGTGGACCGGATTCATACGAGCAGTACTTC
12	TRBD1	TRBJ1-4	TRBV6-5	many	CASRTGEEKLFF	TGTGCCAGCAGAACAGGGGAAGAAAAACTGTTTTTT
20	TRBD2	TRBJ2-6	TRBV18	medium-sized	CASSQTGPLAGSSGANVLTF	TGTGCCAGCTCACAAACTGGTCCGCTAGCGGGGAGCTCTGGGGCCAACGTCCTGACTTTC
15	NA	TRBJ2-3	TRBV12-3/TRBV12-4	many	CASSSNRGGTDTQYF	TGTGCCAGCAGCTCAAACCGGGGCGGCACAGATACGCAGTATTTT
13	NA	TRBJ2-1	TRBV20-1	few	CSARTSSYNEQFF	TGCAGTGCCCGGACGAGCTCCTACAATGAGCAGTTCTTC
13	NA	TRBJ1-1	TRBV24-1	NA	CATSDTLNTEAFF	TGTGCCACCAGTGACACGTTGAACACTGAAGCTTTCTTT
14	TRBD1	TRBJ1-2	TRBV28	few	CASSLNRGDYGYTF	TGTGCCAGCAGTTTGAACAGGGGCGACTATGGCTACACCTTC
15	NA	TRBJ2-1	TRBV7-2	NA	CASSLGSRGSNEQFF	TGTGCCAGCAGCTTAGGATCGCGAGGGAGCAATGAGCAGTTCTTC
12	NA	TRBJ2-2	TRBV2	NA	CASQRNTGELFF	TGTGCCAGCCAGAGGAACACCGGGGAGCTGTTTTTT
14	NA	TRBJ1-3	TRBV6-5	few	CASRPGKKGNTIYF	TGTGCCAGCAGACCAGGGAAAAAGGGAAACACCATATATTTT
14	NA	TRBJ2-1	TRBV24-1	few	CATSDIGETNEQFF	TGTGCCACCAGTGATATAGGGGAAACGAATGAGCAGTTCTTC
15	TRBD1	TRBJ1-6	TRBV5-6	medium-sized	CASSTLTGGGSPLHF	TGTGCCAGCAGCACCTTGACAGGGGGTGGCTCACCCCTCCACTTT
12	NA	TRBJ2-1	TRBV12-3/TRBV12-4	medium-sized	CASSLNRNEQFF	TGTGCCAGCAGTTTAAACAGAAATGAGCAGTTCTTC
13	TRBD1	TRBJ2-7	TRBV20-1	NA	CSASGDSSYEQYF	TGCAGTGCTAGTGGGGACAGCTCCTACGAGCAGTACTTC
11	NA	TRBJ2-1	TRBV30	medium-sized	CAWSLGNEQFF	TGTGCCTGGAGTCTGGGGAATGAGCAGTTCTTC
15	TRBD2	TRBJ2-1	TRBV28	NA	CASSPSSGGYNEQFF	TGTGCCAGCAGTCCTTCTAGCGGGGGTTACAATGAGCAGTTCTTC
13	NA	TRBJ1-6	TRBV20-1	NA	CSARAGWDSPLHF	TGCAGTGCTAGAGCGGGGTGGGATTCACCCCTCCACTTT
12	NA	TRBJ1-1	TRBV10-3	NA	CAISEKTGEAFF	TGTGCCATCAGTGAGAAAACAGGGGAAGCTTTCTTT
11	TRBD1	TRBJ2-7	TRBV29-1	medium-sized	CSVGQSYEQYF	TGCAGCGTGGGACAGTCCTACGAGCAGTACTTC
15	TRBD2	TRBJ2-7	TRBV6-5	medium-sized	CASSYMVGLAHEQYF	TGTGCCAGCAGTTACATGGTGGGACTAGCCCACGAGCAGTACTTC
12	NA	TRBJ2-5	TRBV6-5	medium-sized	CASSYRAETQYF	TGTGCCAGCAGTTACCGGGCAGAGACCCAGTACTTC
14	NA	TRBJ2-2	TRBV7-6	medium-sized	CASSPRSSEGELFF	TGTGCCAGCAGCCCGCGCTCGAGCGAGGGGGAGCTGTTTTTT
11	NA	TRBJ2-3	TRBV10-2	NA	CASSGSDTQYF	TGCGCCAGCAGTGGGAGTGATACGCAGTATTTT
15	TRBD1	TRBJ1-5	TRBV15	medium-sized	CATSRETGTNQPQHF	TGTGCCACCAGCAGAGAGACAGGGACCAATCAGCCCCAGCATTTT
15	NA	TRBJ2-5	TRBV5-4	medium-sized	CASSPEGRGQETQYF	TGTGCCAGCAGCCCGGAGGGGCGGGGCCAAGAGACCCAGTACTTC
15	TRBD2	TRBJ2-1	TRBV19	medium-sized	CASSPWTSSYNEQFF	TGTGCCAGTAGTCCCTGGACTAGCTCCTACAATGAGCAGTTCTTC
15	TRBD1	TRBJ2-7	TRBV6-1	medium-sized	CASSEARTGSYEQYF	TGTGCCAGCAGTGAAGCTCGGACAGGGAGCTACGAGCAGTACTTC
15	NA	TRBJ2-7	TRBV15	medium-sized	CATSRDMGALEEQYF	TGTGCCACCAGCAGAGATATGGGGGCCCTCGAGGAGCAGTACTTC
14	NA	TRBJ1-3	TRBV18	medium-sized	CASSPDSSGNTIYF	TGTGCCAGCTCACCCGACAGCTCTGGAAACACCATATATTTT
14	NA	TRBJ1-3	TRBV19	medium-sized	CASSSGASGNTIYF	TGTGCCAGTAGTTCGGGGGCTTCTGGAAACACCATATATTTT
14	NA	TRBJ1-2	TRBV7-2	NA	CASSFLSRGHGYTF	TGTGCCAGCAGCTTCTTATCCCGGGGGCATGGCTACACCTTC